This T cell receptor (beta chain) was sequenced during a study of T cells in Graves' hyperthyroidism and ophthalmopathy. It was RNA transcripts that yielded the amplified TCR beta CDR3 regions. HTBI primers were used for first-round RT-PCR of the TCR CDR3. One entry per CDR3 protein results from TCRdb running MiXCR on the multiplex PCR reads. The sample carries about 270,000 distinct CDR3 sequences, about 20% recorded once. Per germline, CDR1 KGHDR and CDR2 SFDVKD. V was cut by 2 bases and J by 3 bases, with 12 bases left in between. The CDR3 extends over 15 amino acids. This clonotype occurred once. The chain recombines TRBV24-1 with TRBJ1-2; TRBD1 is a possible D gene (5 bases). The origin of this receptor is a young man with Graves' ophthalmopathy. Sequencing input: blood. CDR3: CATSDSSGAHYGYTF. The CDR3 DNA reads TGTGCCACCAGTGATTCGTCCGGGGCCCACTATGGCTACACCTTC.